This entry lists 2 T cell receptor beta chains sequenced from one sample in a study of T cell responses to AZD1222 COVID-19 vaccine. Repertoires were generated with immunoSEQ multiplex PCR, while TCRdb's copy carries only in-frame clones and drops some. The repertoire has approximately 91,000 clones, about 88% of them found once; the top ten carry roughly 15%. Material: peripheral blood, obtained on day 0 of AZD1222 vaccination. Receptors were obtained from an adult in good health.

V and J are TRBV6-2 or TRBV6-3 and TRBJ1-2; no clear D gene. CDR3 length: 14 amino acids. Germline CDR1 and CDR2: MNHEY and SVGEGT. V shed 2 bases and J shed 1 base, with 8 bases lying between them. This chain's CDR3 is CASSYAGNNYGYTF. DNA for the CDR3: TGTGCCAGCAGTTACGCCGGGAATAACTATGGCTACACCTTC.

V and J are TRBV3-1 (or the pseudogene TRBV3-2) and TRBJ1-3; D unclear. The CDR3 extends over 16 amino acids. The V gene's germline CDR1 is LGHDT and CDR2 YNNKEL (reference sequence). V was cut by 4 bases and J by 0 bases, with 13 bases left in between. For the CDR3, the DNA is TGTGCCAGCAGCCGGCCCTCGGGAGTCTCTGGAAACACCATATATTTT. Its protein product is CASSRPSGVSGNTIYF.